This T cell receptor beta chain was identified during a study of radiation and T cells in renal cell carcinoma. Generated by immunoSEQ multiplex PCR, the TCRdb table keeps only in-frame clones and is missing some. The profile shows about 130,000 clones, roughly four fifths of them singletons. Study-level points and caveats: Top tumor clonotypes rose in blood 2 weeks post-radiation, then contracted. Pretreatment tumor biopsies were lacking, so baseline clonotypes are unknown.

Worth noting for this clone: Its antigen is currently unknown.

With 6 bases removed from V and 4 bases from J, the gap between germline ends came to 7 bases. Germline V lookup: CDR1 SNHLY, CDR2 FYNNEI. This CDR3 has 12 residues. Stated time point: blood 2 weeks post-SBRT. Treatment in this sample: 15 Gy SBRT to primary tumor, nephrectomy 4 weeks later. This renal cell carcinoma was of the clear cell type. Sequencing was performed on blood, taken from a patient whose treatment included radiotherapy and nephrectomy. This sequence was found in a woman aged 60 to 75 with renal cell carcinoma. The chain combines TRBV2 with TRBJ1-5; D is uncertain. The chain's CDR3 is CASSVINQPQHF. The CDR3 nucleotides read TGTGCCAGCAGCGTTATTAATCAGCCCCAGCATTTT.